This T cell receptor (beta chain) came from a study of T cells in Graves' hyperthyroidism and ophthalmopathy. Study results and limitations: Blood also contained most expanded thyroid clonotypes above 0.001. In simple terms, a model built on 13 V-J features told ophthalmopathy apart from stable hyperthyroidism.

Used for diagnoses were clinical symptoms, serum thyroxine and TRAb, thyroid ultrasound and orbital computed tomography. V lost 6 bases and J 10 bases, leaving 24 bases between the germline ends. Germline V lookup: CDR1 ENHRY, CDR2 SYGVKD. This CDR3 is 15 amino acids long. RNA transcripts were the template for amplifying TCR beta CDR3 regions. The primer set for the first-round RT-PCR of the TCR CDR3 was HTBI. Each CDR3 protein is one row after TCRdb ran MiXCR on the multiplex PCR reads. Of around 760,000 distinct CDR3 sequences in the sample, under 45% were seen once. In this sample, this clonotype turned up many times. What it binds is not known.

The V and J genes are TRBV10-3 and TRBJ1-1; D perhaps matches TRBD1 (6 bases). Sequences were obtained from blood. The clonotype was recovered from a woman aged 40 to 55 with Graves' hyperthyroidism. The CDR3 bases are TGTGCCATCAGAGGAGCGGGGGCGAATTCGGAGGGAGCTTTCTTT. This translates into CAIRGAGANSEGAFF.